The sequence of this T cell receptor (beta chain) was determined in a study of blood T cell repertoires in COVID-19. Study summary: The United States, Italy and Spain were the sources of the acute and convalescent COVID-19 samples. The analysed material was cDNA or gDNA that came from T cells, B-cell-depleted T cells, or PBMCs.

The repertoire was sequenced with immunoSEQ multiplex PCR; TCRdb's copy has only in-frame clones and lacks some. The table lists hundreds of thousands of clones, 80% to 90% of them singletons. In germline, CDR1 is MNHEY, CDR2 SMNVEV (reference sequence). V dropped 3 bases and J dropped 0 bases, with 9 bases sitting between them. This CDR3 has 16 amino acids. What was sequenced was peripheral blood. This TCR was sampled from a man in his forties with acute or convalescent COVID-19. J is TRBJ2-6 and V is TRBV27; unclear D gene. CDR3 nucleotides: TGTGCCAGCAGTTTCTCCTCCGTCTCTGGGGCCAACGTCCTGACTTTC. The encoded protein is CASSFSSVSGANVLTF. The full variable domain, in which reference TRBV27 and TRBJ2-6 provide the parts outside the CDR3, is EAQVTQNPRYLITVTGKKLTVTCSQNMNHEYMSWYRQDPGLGLRQIYYSMNVEVTDKGDVPEGYKVSRKEKRNFPLILESPSPNQTSLYFCASSFSSVSGANVLTFGAGSRLTVL.